The rows below give T cell receptor beta chains drawn from one sample of a study of OX40 agonist ivuxolimab in advanced cancers. TCRdb's copy holds only in-frame clones and misses some; the assay was immunoSEQ multiplex PCR. The sample holds about 80,000 clones, around four fifths seen once. The specimen comprised CD4+ or CD8+ T cells sorted from blood, sampled in a trial of the OX40 agonist ivuxolimab. These receptors were obtained from an adult with an advanced solid tumor such as melanoma, head and neck, liver or kidney cancer. Both conserved end residues are part of each CDR3. D genes are given only for firm matches. Clone sizes are given selectively: once, few, many, or a class where the clone is expanded.

v_call: TRBV7-7
clone_size: .
j_call: TRBJ2-2
cdr3_length: 14
d_call: TRBD1
cdr3_aa: CASSRDRRTGELFF
cdr3_nt: TGTGCTAGCAGCCGGGACAGACGCACCGGGGAGCTGTTTTTT

v_call: TRBV2
clone_size: .
j_call: TRBJ2-1
cdr3_length: 13
d_call: .
cdr3_aa: CASSYRDYNEQFF
cdr3_nt: TGTGCCAGCAGTTACAGGGATTACAATGAGCAGTTCTTC

v_call: TRBV5-6
clone_size: .
j_call: TRBJ2-1
cdr3_length: 12
d_call: .
cdr3_aa: CASSLPTVPPFF
cdr3_nt: TGTGCCAGCAGCTTGCCCACGGTTCCCCCGTTCTTC

v_call: TRBV30
clone_size: .
j_call: TRBJ1-2
cdr3_length: 13
d_call: .
cdr3_aa: CAWSDGGNYGYTF
cdr3_nt: TGTGCCTGGAGTGACGGGGGGAACTATGGCTACACCTTC

v_call: TRBV6-1
clone_size: .
j_call: TRBJ2-5
cdr3_length: 18
d_call: TRBD2
cdr3_aa: CASSEARTSGGSWETQYF
cdr3_nt: TGTGCCAGCAGTGAAGCTCGAACTAGCGGGGGTTCATGGGAGACCCAGTACTTC

v_call: TRBV30
clone_size: few
j_call: TRBJ1-5
cdr3_length: 16
d_call: TRBD1
cdr3_aa: CAWSVLHRGSNQPQHF
cdr3_nt: TGTGCCTGGAGTGTACTGCACAGGGGAAGCAATCAGCCCCAGCATTTT

v_call: TRBV28
clone_size: .
j_call: TRBJ1-5
cdr3_length: 13
d_call: .
cdr3_aa: CASSFPGMFPQHF
cdr3_nt: TGTGCCAGCAGTTTCCCAGGGATGTTTCCCCAGCATTTT

v_call: TRBV7-8
clone_size: .
j_call: TRBJ2-7
cdr3_length: 13
d_call: TRBD1
cdr3_aa: CASSPTGGYEQYF
cdr3_nt: TGTGCCAGCAGCCCAACAGGGGGCTACGAGCAGTACTTC

v_call: TRBV5-1
clone_size: .
j_call: TRBJ1-1
cdr3_length: 14
d_call: .
cdr3_aa: CASSLYLMNTEAFF
cdr3_nt: TGCGCCAGCAGCTTGTATTTGATGAACACTGAAGCTTTCTTT

v_call: TRBV11-2
clone_size: .
j_call: TRBJ2-5
cdr3_length: 16
d_call: .
cdr3_aa: CASSPRRGGRVETQYF
cdr3_nt: TGTGCCAGCAGCCCACGCCGTGGAGGGCGGGTGGAGACCCAGTACTTC

v_call: TRBV28
clone_size: once
j_call: TRBJ1-5
cdr3_length: 13
d_call: .
cdr3_aa: CASSFFVNQPQHF
cdr3_nt: TGTGCCAGCAGTTTTTTCGTTAATCAGCCCCAGCATTTT

v_call: TRBV7-8
clone_size: .
j_call: TRBJ2-7
cdr3_length: 17
d_call: TRBD2
cdr3_aa: CASSLETSGRYSYEQYF
cdr3_nt: TGTGCCAGCAGCTTAGAGACTAGCGGGAGGTACTCCTACGAGCAGTACTTC

v_call: TRBV6-5
clone_size: .
j_call: TRBJ2-7
cdr3_length: 15
d_call: TRBD1
cdr3_aa: CASRQDRGPTYEQYF
cdr3_nt: TGTGCCAGCAGGCAAGACAGGGGCCCTACCTACGAGCAGTACTTC

v_call: TRBV9
clone_size: .
j_call: TRBJ2-1
cdr3_length: 16
d_call: .
cdr3_aa: CASSPQGGVPYNEQFF
cdr3_nt: TGTGCCAGCAGCCCCCAAGGGGGGGTTCCCTACAATGAGCAGTTCTTC

v_call: TRBV6-5
clone_size: .
j_call: TRBJ1-2
cdr3_length: 15
d_call: .
cdr3_aa: CASSPPGVSTRGYTF
cdr3_nt: TGTGCCAGCAGTCCCCCTGGAGTTTCGACCCGTGGCTACACCTTC

v_call: TRBV27
clone_size: once
j_call: TRBJ2-5
cdr3_length: 16
d_call: TRBD1
cdr3_aa: CASSLLAGGGWETQYF
cdr3_nt: TGTGCCAGCAGTTTATTAGCAGGGGGCGGATGGGAGACCCAGTACTTC

v_call: TRBV7-2
clone_size: few
j_call: TRBJ2-7
cdr3_length: 17
d_call: TRBD2
cdr3_aa: CASSLDLASGISYEQYF
cdr3_nt: TGTGCCAGCAGCTTGGACCTGGCTAGCGGGATCTCCTACGAGCAGTACTTC

v_call: TRBV6-5
clone_size: .
j_call: TRBJ1-4
cdr3_length: 13
d_call: .
cdr3_aa: CASSYTLNEKLFF
cdr3_nt: TGTGCCAGCAGTTACACCCTTAATGAAAAACTGTTTTTT

v_call: TRBV2
clone_size: .
j_call: TRBJ1-5
cdr3_length: 13
d_call: .
cdr3_aa: CASRGVGNQPQHF
cdr3_nt: TGTGCCAGCAGGGGGGTAGGAAATCAGCCCCAGCATTTT

v_call: TRBV11-2
clone_size: once
j_call: TRBJ2-3
cdr3_length: 14
d_call: TRBD2
cdr3_aa: CASSLAGGSDTQYF
cdr3_nt: TGTGCCAGCAGCCTAGCGGGGGGGAGTGATACGCAGTATTTT

v_call: TRBV11-3
clone_size: .
j_call: TRBJ2-2
cdr3_length: 15
d_call: .
cdr3_aa: CASSLAGPSAGELFF
cdr3_nt: TGTGCCAGCAGCTTAGCAGGGCCAAGCGCGGGGGAGCTGTTTTTT

v_call: TRBV7-2
clone_size: .
j_call: TRBJ2-2
cdr3_length: 19
d_call: TRBD2
cdr3_aa: CASSFPSGGRPGRTGELFF
cdr3_nt: TGTGCCAGCAGCTTCCCTAGCGGGGGTCGACCCGGGCGGACCGGGGAGCTGTTTTTT

v_call: TRBV6-6
clone_size: .
j_call: TRBJ1-4
cdr3_length: 15
d_call: .
cdr3_aa: CASSYSKEVQEKLFF
cdr3_nt: TGTGCCAGCAGTTACTCGAAGGAAGTGCAAGAAAAACTGTTTTTT

v_call: TRBV5-1
clone_size: .
j_call: TRBJ1-4
cdr3_length: 17
d_call: TRBD1
cdr3_aa: CASRPNRRTGRGEKLFF
cdr3_nt: TGCGCCAGCAGGCCAAATAGGAGGACAGGTCGGGGAGAAAAACTGTTTTTT

v_call: TRBV7-9
clone_size: .
j_call: TRBJ1-4
cdr3_length: 16
d_call: .
cdr3_aa: CATLPRRSLTNEKLFF
cdr3_nt: TGTGCCACCCTCCCCCGTAGGAGTTTGACTAATGAAAAACTGTTTTTT

v_call: TRBV9
clone_size: once
j_call: TRBJ1-5
cdr3_length: 15
d_call: .
cdr3_aa: CASSAGGGSNQPQHF
cdr3_nt: TGTGCCAGCAGCGCGGGGGGCGGTAGCAATCAGCCCCAGCATTTT

v_call: TRBV7-2
clone_size: .
j_call: TRBJ2-1
cdr3_length: 12
d_call: .
cdr3_aa: CASTPTQFEQFF
cdr3_nt: TGTGCCAGCACCCCAACCCAGTTTGAGCAGTTCTTC

v_call: TRBV2
clone_size: .
j_call: TRBJ2-1
cdr3_length: 15
d_call: .
cdr3_aa: CASSEWGHPNNEQFF
cdr3_nt: TGTGCCAGCAGCGAATGGGGACATCCGAACAATGAGCAGTTCTTC

v_call: TRBV27
clone_size: .
j_call: TRBJ2-1
cdr3_length: 12
d_call: .
cdr3_aa: CASSLEDFEQFF
cdr3_nt: TGTGCCAGCAGTTTGGAGGATTTCGAGCAGTTCTTC

v_call: TRBV15
clone_size: .
j_call: TRBJ2-1
cdr3_length: 13
d_call: .
cdr3_aa: CATSMPSGNEQFF
cdr3_nt: TGTGCCACCAGCATGCCTTCAGGTAATGAGCAGTTCTTC

v_call: TRBV5-6
clone_size: .
j_call: TRBJ1-1
cdr3_length: 13
d_call: TRBD1
cdr3_aa: CASSPDRDTEAFF
cdr3_nt: TGTGCCAGCAGCCCCGACAGGGACACTGAAGCTTTCTTT

v_call: TRBV13
clone_size: .
j_call: TRBJ1-2
cdr3_length: 14
d_call: .
cdr3_aa: CASSLGVSLDGYTF
cdr3_nt: TGTGCCAGCAGCTTGGGGGTTTCGCTGGATGGCTACACCTTC

v_call: TRBV5-4
clone_size: .
j_call: TRBJ1-3
cdr3_length: 15
d_call: TRBD1
cdr3_aa: CASSLDRGQVNTIYF
cdr3_nt: TGTGCCAGCAGCTTGGACAGGGGGCAAGTAAACACCATATATTTT

v_call: TRBV14
clone_size: .
j_call: TRBJ1-1
cdr3_length: 13
d_call: .
cdr3_aa: CASSPLDRFRGFF
cdr3_nt: TGTGCCAGCAGCCCTTTGGACAGATTCAGGGGTTTCTTT

v_call: TRBV4-3
clone_size: .
j_call: TRBJ2-3
cdr3_length: 13
d_call: .
cdr3_aa: CASSHRGTDTQYF
cdr3_nt: TGCGCCAGCAGCCACAGGGGTACAGATACGCAGTATTTT

v_call: TRBV11-1
clone_size: .
j_call: TRBJ2-7
cdr3_length: 16
d_call: .
cdr3_aa: CASSPQTSFSFYEQYF
cdr3_nt: TGTGCCAGCAGCCCCCAGACATCTTTTAGCTTCTACGAGCAGTACTTC

v_call: TRBV7-9
clone_size: .
j_call: TRBJ1-4
cdr3_length: 15
d_call: .
cdr3_aa: CASSSPRTVNEKLFF
cdr3_nt: TGTGCCAGCAGCTCCCCCCGGACGGTGAATGAAAAACTGTTTTTT

v_call: TRBV7-3
clone_size: once
j_call: TRBJ1-2
cdr3_length: 13
d_call: .
cdr3_aa: CASAPQVNYGYTF
cdr3_nt: TGTGCCAGCGCTCCGCAGGTCAACTATGGCTACACCTTC

v_call: TRBV4-1
clone_size: .
j_call: TRBJ2-6
cdr3_length: 19
d_call: .
cdr3_aa: CASSQDGQDTSSGANVLTF
cdr3_nt: TGCGCCAGCAGCCAAGATGGGCAAGATACGAGCTCTGGGGCCAACGTCCTGACTTTC

v_call: TRBV7-9
clone_size: .
j_call: TRBJ1-1
cdr3_length: 12
d_call: .
cdr3_aa: CASTPMNTEAFF
cdr3_nt: TGTGCCAGCACCCCTATGAACACTGAAGCTTTCTTT

v_call: TRBV5-1
clone_size: .
j_call: TRBJ1-4
cdr3_length: 15
d_call: TRBD1
cdr3_aa: CASSGTAATNEKLFF
cdr3_nt: TGCGCCAGCAGCGGGACAGCTGCAACTAATGAAAAACTGTTTTTT

v_call: TRBV15
clone_size: once
j_call: TRBJ2-7
cdr3_length: 14
d_call: .
cdr3_aa: CATTHDREIGEQYF
cdr3_nt: TGTGCCACCACTCACGATCGGGAGATCGGCGAGCAGTACTTC

v_call: TRBV19
clone_size: .
j_call: TRBJ2-3
cdr3_length: 19
d_call: .
cdr3_aa: CASTPVGGPPRTTTDTQYF
cdr3_nt: TGTGCCAGTACCCCCGTAGGAGGGCCACCTCGAACTACCACAGATACGCAGTATTTT

v_call: TRBV27
clone_size: .
j_call: TRBJ2-5
cdr3_length: 14
d_call: TRBD1
cdr3_aa: CASSYRGDQETQYF
cdr3_nt: TGTGCCAGCAGTTACAGGGGGGATCAAGAGACCCAGTACTTC

v_call: TRBV28
clone_size: .
j_call: TRBJ1-2
cdr3_length: 15
d_call: .
cdr3_aa: CASTPPGTTNYGYTF
cdr3_nt: TGTGCCAGCACCCCTCCCGGGACAACCAACTATGGCTACACCTTC

v_call: TRBV6-1
clone_size: .
j_call: TRBJ2-3
cdr3_length: 16
d_call: TRBD2
cdr3_aa: CASSEAGLAGTDTQYF
cdr3_nt: TGTGCCAGCAGTGAAGCAGGACTAGCGGGGACAGATACGCAGTATTTT

v_call: TRBV5-1
clone_size: .
j_call: TRBJ2-3
cdr3_length: 15
d_call: .
cdr3_aa: CASSLAIQSTDTQYF
cdr3_nt: TGCGCCAGCAGCTTGGCTATCCAGAGCACAGATACGCAGTATTTT

v_call: TRBV4-3
clone_size: .
j_call: TRBJ2-3
cdr3_length: 16
d_call: TRBD1
cdr3_aa: CASSQDTGGPTDTQYF
cdr3_nt: TGCGCCAGCAGCCAAGATACAGGGGGACCCACAGATACGCAGTATTTT

v_call: TRBV13
clone_size: .
j_call: TRBJ2-7
cdr3_length: 15
d_call: .
cdr3_aa: CASSLSLLSSYEQYF
cdr3_nt: TGTGCCAGCAGCTTAAGCCTGCTAAGCTCCTACGAGCAGTACTTC

v_call: TRBV18
clone_size: .
j_call: TRBJ2-1
cdr3_length: 16
d_call: TRBD2
cdr3_aa: CASSPLPTSGRSEQFF
cdr3_nt: TGTGCCAGCTCACCACTTCCCACTAGCGGGAGATCTGAGCAGTTCTTC

v_call: TRBV6-1
clone_size: .
j_call: TRBJ1-4
cdr3_length: 15
d_call: .
cdr3_aa: CASSWLGLPGQKLFF
cdr3_nt: TGTGCCAGCAGTTGGTTGGGCCTTCCGGGGCAAAAACTGTTTTTT

v_call: TRBV7-2
clone_size: once
j_call: TRBJ1-3
cdr3_length: 15
d_call: .
cdr3_aa: CASSPRGGRVNTIYF
cdr3_nt: TGTGCCAGCAGCCCGCGCGGGGGGCGAGTAAACACCATATATTTT